A single sample gave rise to the 31 T cell receptor beta chains below, sequenced in a study of blood T cell repertoires in COVID-19. Using immunoSEQ multiplex PCR, the repertoire was profiled, and TCRdb retains in-frame clones only, with some absent. Of 330,000 or so clones listed, 87% were seen once; the top ten hold 2.5% to 3.5%. Specimen: PBMCs or T cells enriched from blood (not recorded which). Receptors originate from a woman younger than 45 who had recovered from COVID-19.

The genes are TRBV10-3 and TRBJ2-2, with D unresolved. CDR3 length: 12 amino acids. The germline V gene encodes CDR1 ENHRY and CDR2 SYGVKD. Deletions cut 0 bases from V and 8 bases from J, with 4 bases between. CDR3 DNA sequence: TGTGCCATCAGTGAGTCGAGTGGGGAGCTGTTTTTT. This sequence encodes CAISESSGELFF.

In the case of this clone: This sample includes further DNA sequences coding for the same CDR3. The chain employs TRBV18 and TRBJ2-7, with TRBD1 identical over 7 bases. Losses at the gene ends were 3 bases for V and 4 bases for J; bases not matched to a gene: 6. There are 14 residues in the CDR3. CDR1 and CDR2 (germline): KGHSH, LQKENI. CDR3 DNA sequence: TGTGCCAGCTCACCCACCCCGACAGGGTACGAGCAGTACTTC. Its translation: CASSPTPTGYEQYF.

This clone came up once. The CDR3, as DNA: TGTGCCAGCAGCCCAGGGGCTCTTACCGGCCGGGAGACCCAGTACTTC. Its translation: CASSPGALTGRETQYF. The chain joins TRBV7-9 to TRBJ2-5, with D maybe TRBD1 (6 bases). V was cut by 5 bases and J by 5 bases, with 21 bases left in between. CDR1 and CDR2 from the germline V gene are SEHNR and FQNEAQ (reference sequence). The CDR3 loop spans 16 amino acids.

This clone has a handful of counts. The chain combines TRBV7-9 with TRBJ1-2; 7 bases are shared with TRBD1. The CDR3 spans 12 residues. After removal of 4 bases from V and 8 bases from J, the junction contained 4 bases not matched to a gene. Germline V CDR1 and CDR2: SEHNR, FQNEAQ (reference sequence). The CDR3 DNA reads as TGTGCCAGCAGCTCAACGACAGGGGGCTACACCTTC. Translating gives CASSSTTGGYTF.

V and J are TRBV6-5 and TRBJ1-5; TRBD1 matches at 11 bases. The V gene's germline CDR1 is MNHEY and CDR2 SVGAGI. The J segment lost 2 bases and the V segment lost 6 bases, leaving 3 bases of the junction unmatched. The CDR3 totals 15 residues. The CDR3 spells CASSGGQGGNQPQHF. Written as DNA, the CDR3 is TGTGCCAGCAGCGGGGGACAGGGGGGCAATCAGCCCCAGCATTTT.

V is TRBV5-1 and J is TRBJ2-2; no clear D gene. The V end was cut by 2 bases, the J end by 5 bases, with 10 bases between. Germline loops: CDR1 SGHRS, CDR2 YFSETQ. This CDR3 is built from 14 residues. CDR3 DNA sequence: TGCGCCAGCAGCTTACGCAGTATGACCGGGGAGCTGTTTTTT. Its translation is CASSLRSMTGELFF. The whole variable domain, filled in from reference TRBV5-1 and TRBJ2-2, reads KAGVTQTPRYLIKTRGQQVTLSCSPISGHRSVSWYQQTPGQGLQFLFEYFSETQRNKGNFPGRFSGRQFSNSRSEMNVSTLELGDSALYLCASSLRSMTGELFFGEGSRLTVL.

The V call is TRBV4-1, the J call TRBJ2-3; 7 bases line up with TRBD2. CDR3 length equals 17 residues. Germline assignment: CDR1 MGHRA and CDR2 YSYEKL. Trimming cost V 0 bases and J 3 bases; bases outside gene matches: 9. CDR3 DNA sequence: TGCGCCAGCAGCCAAGATGTGCTAGCGGAGAGAACAGATACGCAGTATTTT. It translates to CASSQDVLAERTDTQYF.

The rearrangement uses TRBV5-4 and TRBJ1-2; D may be TRBD1 (5 bases). CDR1 is SGHNT, CDR2 YYREEE, per germline (reference sequence). CDR3 size: 15 residues. Trimming stripped 0 bases from V and 1 base from J, with 10 bases between. The CDR3 nucleotides are TGTGCCAGCAGCTTGGGGGGGGGTAGTAACTATGGCTACACCTTC. It encodes CASSLGGGSNYGYTF. The variable domain in full, completed from reference TRBV5-4 and TRBJ1-2, reads ETGVTQSPTHLIKTRGQQVTLRCSSQSGHNTVSWYQQALGQGPQFIFQYYREEENGRGNFPPRFSGLQFPNYSSELNVNALELDDSALYLCASSLGGGSNYGYTFGSGTRLTVV.

This chain connects TRBV11-2 to TRBJ2-6; maybe TRBD1 (6 bases). CDR1 is SGHAT, CDR2 FQNNGV, per germline. The V gene lost 3 bases and the J gene lost 3 bases, with 9 bases spanning the gap. The CDR3 contains 15 residues. The CDR3: CASSLQGYGANVLTF. CDR3 bases: TGTGCCAGCAGCTTGCAGGGGTATGGGGCCAACGTCCTGACTTTC. Filled out from reference TRBV11-2 and TRBJ2-6, the complete variable domain reads EAGVAQSPRYKIIEKRQSVAFWCNPISGHATLYWYQQILGQGPKLLIQFQNNGVVDDSQLPKDRFSAERLKGVDSTLKIQPAKLEDSAVYLCASSLQGYGANVLTFGAGSRLTVL.

The chain carries TRBV6-5 and TRBJ1-1; TRBD1 matches at 9 bases. The ends lost 5 bases at V and 1 base at J; junction bases unmatched: 5. The CDR3 sequence is 15 residues long. In germline, CDR1 is MNHEY, CDR2 SVGAGI. This CDR3 reads CASSNPGQGNTEAFF. CDR3 nucleotides: TGTGCCAGCAGTAATCCGGGACAGGGGAACACTGAAGCTTTCTTT.

V usage is TRBV6-2 or TRBV6-3 and J usage is TRBJ2-7, with no clear D. V lost 2 bases to trimming and J lost 4 bases, with 6 bases between them. CDR1 is MNHEY, CDR2 SVGEGT, per germline. The CDR3 runs to 12 residues. As DNA, the CDR3 is TGTGCCAGCAGTTACACCGGTTACGAGCAGTACTTC. Protein: CASSYTGYEQYF.

The chain carries TRBV11-2 and TRBJ2-3; D may be TRBD1 (5 bases). Germline CDR1 is SGHAT and CDR2 is FQNNGV. V was clipped by 5 bases and J by 0 bases, with 15 bases between them. The CDR3 is made up of 16 amino acids. The chain's CDR3 is CASSLERTQSTDTQYF. The CDR3 DNA reads as TGTGCCAGCAGCCTGGAGAGGACACAAAGCACAGATACGCAGTATTTT.

The chain employs TRBV6-5 and TRBJ1-4; D unresolved. Germline CDR1 reads MNHEY; CDR2 reads SVGAGI. V dropped 5 bases and J dropped 5 bases, with 12 bases sitting between them. This CDR3 has 14 amino acids. The CDR3 here is CASSPGVGNEKLFF. The CDR3 bases are TGTGCCAGCAGTCCCGGGGTGGGAAATGAAAAACTGTTTTTT.

The chain carries TRBV19 and TRBJ2-5, with TRBD1 identical over 8 bases. The CDR3 is made up of 15 amino acids. In germline, CDR1 is LNHDA, CDR2 SQIVND (reference sequence). V lost 5 bases and J lost 2; bases outside the gene matches: 7. The CDR3 sequence is CASSQAGGGQETQYF. The CDR3, as DNA: TGTGCCAGTAGTCAAGCAGGGGGCGGACAAGAGACCCAGTACTTC.

This clone came up a few times. The chain uses TRBV7-6 and TRBJ1-6; 7 bases align to TRBD1. CDR3 length equals 15 residues. J gave up 7 bases and V 1 base, and 4 bases lay outside the gene matches. The germline V gene encodes CDR1 SGHVS and CDR2 FNYEAQ. CDR3 in amino acids: CASSLGQGVNSPLHF. The CDR3 DNA reads TGTGCCAGCAGCTTAGGACAGGGCGTAAATTCACCCCTCCACTTT.

The chain uses TRBV27 and TRBJ1-1, with D unclear. The germline V gene encodes CDR1 MNHEY and CDR2 SMNVEV (reference sequence). The CDR3 is 16 amino acids. V dropped 1 base and J dropped 4 bases, with 16 bases sitting between them. This CDR3 reads CASSLYYLSSGTEAFF. The CDR3 DNA reads TGTGCCAGCAGTTTATATTATCTCTCTTCAGGCACTGAAGCTTTCTTT.

This rearrangement joins TRBV19 to TRBJ1-2; D might be TRBD1 (6 bases). Trimming shortened V by 4 bases and J by 7 bases, and 19 bases separated the two germline ends. The CDR3 totals 15 residues. Germline assignment: CDR1 LNHDA and CDR2 SQIVND (reference sequence). CDR3 protein: CASSTTVTDRGGYTF. CDR3 DNA sequence: TGTGCCAGTAGTACTACAGTAACGGACAGAGGTGGCTACACCTTC.

The chain has TRBV7-2 and TRBJ1-1, with D uncertain. Trimming pared 1 base from V and 0 bases from J, leaving 6 bases between. Germline values: CDR1 SGHTA, CDR2 FQGNSA. The CDR3 spans 14 residues. CDR3 amino acids: CASSLVEVNTEAFF. In nucleotides, the CDR3 is TGTGCCAGCAGCTTAGTCGAGGTGAACACTGAAGCTTTCTTT.

V gene TRBV28 combines with J gene TRBJ2-7; possibly TRBD1 for D (6 bases). V dropped 5 bases and J dropped 1 base, with 15 bases sitting between them. Per germline, CDR1 MDHEN and CDR2 SYDVKM. The CDR3 sequence is 15 residues long. DNA for the CDR3: TGTGCCAGCAGTCCCCCCCAGGGGCAATCCTACGAGCAGTACTTC. Residues: CASSPPQGQSYEQYF.

The chain carries TRBV4-2 and TRBJ2-6; TRBD2 is a possible D gene (5 bases). Germline V gene data show CDR1 as LGHNA and CDR2 as YNFKEQ. Between the trimmed V and J ends, which lost 4 bases and 0 bases, there was a span of 19 bases. The CDR3 length is 19 residues. CDR3 sequence: CASSPRPGVQPSGANVLTF. CDR3 in DNA: TGTGCCAGCAGCCCGCGCCCCGGGGTCCAGCCCTCTGGGGCCAACGTCCTGACTTTC.

The gene calls are TRBV5-4 and TRBJ2-1; 10 nucleotides align to TRBD1. Germline values: CDR1 SGHNT, CDR2 YYREEE (reference sequence). Losses at the gene ends were 3 bases for V and 10 bases for J; bases not matched to a gene: 13. CDR3 length equals 16 residues. DNA of the CDR3: TGTGCCAGCAGCTCCGCTCGGGACAGGGGCCGGGACGAGCAGTTCTTC. Translating gives CASSSARDRGRDEQFF.

This chain uses TRBV12-3 or TRBV12-4 with TRBJ1-1; possibly TRBD1 for D (6 bases). The CDR3 length is 13 residues. V lost 5 bases and J lost 3, with 10 bases in between. The CDR3 nucleotides are TGTGCCAGCAGTCTACAGGGTTACACTGAAGCTTTCTTT. This codes for CASSLQGYTEAFF.

There are a few counts of this clone. The chain joins TRBV7-9 to TRBJ2-6, with D perhaps matching TRBD2 (5 bases). The CDR3 has 17 amino acids. Germline V gives CDR1 SEHNR, CDR2 FQNEAQ (reference sequence). The V gene lost 0 bases and the J gene lost 0 bases, with 9 bases spanning the gap. The CDR3 sequence is CASSLATAGSGANVLTF. CDR3 nucleotide sequence: TGTGCCAGCAGCTTAGCTACGGCGGGCTCTGGGGCCAACGTCCTGACTTTC.

The chain couples TRBV4-2 to TRBJ2-3; 14 nucleotides align to TRBD2. The CDR3 has 17 residues. The V gene's germline CDR1 is LGHNA and CDR2 YNFKEQ. The V and J ends lost 2 bases and 3 bases, in that order; junction bases with no gene match: 4. Here the CDR3 DNA reads TGTGCCAGCAGCCAATCCGGGACTAGCGGGAGAACAGATACGCAGTATTTT. Amino acids: CASSQSGTSGRTDTQYF.

J is TRBJ1-6 and V is TRBV30; TRBD1 might be the D (6 bases). Germline V lookup: CDR1 GTSNPN, CDR2 SVGIG (reference sequence). The CDR3 length is 13 residues. The V gene lost 2 bases and the J gene lost 7 bases, with 9 bases spanning the gap. DNA for the CDR3: TGTGCCTGGAGTTGGGGGCTAAATTCACCCCTCCACTTT. This gives the protein CAWSWGLNSPLHF.

V is TRBV2 and J is TRBJ2-2, with 8 bases aligning to TRBD2. The CDR3 length is 15 residues. Germline loops: CDR1 SNHLY, CDR2 FYNNEI. Trimming at V came to 2 bases and at J to 5 bases, leaving 4 bases not matched to a gene. CDR3 sequence reads: CASSETREETGELFF. The CDR3 DNA reads TGTGCCAGCAGTGAAACGCGGGAGGAGACCGGGGAGCTGTTTTTT.

The V gene is TRBV13, the J gene TRBJ2-2; D perhaps matches TRBD2 (5 bases). The V end was cut by 4 bases, the J end by 6 bases, with 12 bases between. The CDR3 length is 14 residues. Germline values: CDR1 PRHDT, CDR2 FYEKMQ (reference sequence). In DNA form, the CDR3 reads TGTGCCAGCAGCTCAACCACGGAGGCCGGGGAGCTGTTTTTT. Encoded protein: CASSSTTEAGELFF. Variable domain in full (rest from reference TRBV13 and TRBJ2-2): AAGVIQSPRHLIKEKRETATLKCYPIPRHDTVYWYQQGPGQDPQFLISFYEKMQSDKGSIPDRFSAQQFSDYHSELNMSSLELGDSALYFCASSSTTEAGELFFGEGSRLTVL.

The chain uses TRBV6-6 and TRBJ1-4; D might be TRBD1 (6 bases). CDR3 size: 16 residues. Germline assignment: CDR1 MNHNY and CDR2 SVGAGI (reference sequence). V dropped 4 bases and J dropped 0 bases, with 12 bases sitting between them. The CDR3 nucleotides read TGTGCCAGCAGTTCGGGACACGCCGCAACTAATGAAAAACTGTTTTTT. Translation gives CASSSGHAATNEKLFF.

The genes are TRBV7-9 and TRBJ2-1; TRBD2 agrees at 8 bases. V was pared by 9 bases and J by 9 bases, with 7 bases of the junction left unmatched. The CDR3 is 12 residues long. Germline V CDR1 and CDR2: SEHNR, FQNEAQ (reference sequence). The CDR3 nucleotides are TGTGCCAGGAGCGGGAGAACGGGTGAGCAGTTCTTC. Amino acids: CARSGRTGEQFF.

The chain links TRBV24-1 to TRBJ2-3, with 8 bases fitting TRBD2. V shed 6 bases, J shed 7 bases, and the junction held 8 bases outside the gene matches. The CDR3 contains 14 residues. Germline V gene lookup returns CDR1 KGHDR and CDR2 SFDVKD. The CDR3 spells CATSSTGGQHTQYF. The CDR3 DNA is TGTGCCACCAGTTCAACGGGAGGGCAACATACGCAGTATTTT.

The chain couples TRBV18 to TRBJ2-7; D not resolved. Trimming took off 3 bases at V and 3 bases at J, with 12 bases between the two ends. Germline V CDR1 and CDR2: KGHSH, LQKENI. The CDR3 totals 14 residues. The CDR3 sequence: CASSPDQIVYEQYF. CDR3 sequence (DNA): TGTGCCAGCTCACCCGATCAAATAGTCTACGAGCAGTACTTC. Based on the CDR3 plus reference TRBV18 and TRBJ2-7, the full variable domain is NAGVMQNPRHLVRRRGQEARLRCSPMKGHSHVYWYRQLPEEGLKFMVYLQKENIIDESGMPKERFSAEFPKEGPSILRIQQVVRGDSAAYFCASSPDQIVYEQYFGPGTRLTVT.